This T cell receptor beta chain stems from a study of shared clonotypes between healthy human individuals. Germline lookup yields CDR1 LNHDA and CDR2 SQIVND (reference sequence). This CDR3 contains 13 residues. V was cut by 7 bases and J by 4 bases, with 11 bases left in between. Sequencing was performed with immunoSEQ multiplex PCR; in TCRdb, only in-frame clones are kept and a portion is missing. This table holds around 600,000 clones, approximately 97% found once. Sequenced material: naive CD4+ T cells sorted from blood. Subset meaning: CD45RA+ positively selected. The receptor was isolated from a woman aged 25 to 39 in good health. This chain connects TRBV19 to TRBJ2-1, with a possible D match to TRBD1 (5 bases). Here the CDR3 DNA reads TGTGCCAGTAATAGCCAGGGTTACAATGAGCAGTTCTTC. Its protein is CASNSQGYNEQFF.